The clone carrying this T cell receptor beta chain occurred a few times. Its antigen is not known. Individual cDNA molecules received unique molecular identifiers during library preparation. TCRdb re-analysed the 5' RACE reads in MiXCR, keeping a single row per CDR3 protein. The repertoire has about 48,000 distinct CDR3 sequences, around a tenth of them found once; the top ten carry roughly 8%. CDR3 length: 14 amino acids. Per the germline V gene, CDR1 is LNHDA and CDR2 is SQIVND (reference sequence). V lost 2 bases and J lost 7; bases outside the gene matches: 4. The sample belongs to a study of early T cells in non-severe SARS-CoV-2 infection. Study information: Sequencing input comprised bulk RNA from unsorted whole blood; chain pairing was not available.

Study results and limitations: A preference for anti-spike CD8 responses marked VDJdb matching, which missed private and CD4 specificities.

The rearrangement links TRBV19 to TRBJ2-1; 8 bases map to TRBD1. Sample: whole blood. The TCR sequence derives from an adult who was a healthcare worker with PCR-confirmed SARS-CoV-2 infection or an uninfected control (not recorded which). The CDR3 is CASSIPRGLNEQFF. CDR3 coding DNA: TGTGCCAGTAGTATACCCAGGGGGCTAAATGAGCAGTTCTTC.